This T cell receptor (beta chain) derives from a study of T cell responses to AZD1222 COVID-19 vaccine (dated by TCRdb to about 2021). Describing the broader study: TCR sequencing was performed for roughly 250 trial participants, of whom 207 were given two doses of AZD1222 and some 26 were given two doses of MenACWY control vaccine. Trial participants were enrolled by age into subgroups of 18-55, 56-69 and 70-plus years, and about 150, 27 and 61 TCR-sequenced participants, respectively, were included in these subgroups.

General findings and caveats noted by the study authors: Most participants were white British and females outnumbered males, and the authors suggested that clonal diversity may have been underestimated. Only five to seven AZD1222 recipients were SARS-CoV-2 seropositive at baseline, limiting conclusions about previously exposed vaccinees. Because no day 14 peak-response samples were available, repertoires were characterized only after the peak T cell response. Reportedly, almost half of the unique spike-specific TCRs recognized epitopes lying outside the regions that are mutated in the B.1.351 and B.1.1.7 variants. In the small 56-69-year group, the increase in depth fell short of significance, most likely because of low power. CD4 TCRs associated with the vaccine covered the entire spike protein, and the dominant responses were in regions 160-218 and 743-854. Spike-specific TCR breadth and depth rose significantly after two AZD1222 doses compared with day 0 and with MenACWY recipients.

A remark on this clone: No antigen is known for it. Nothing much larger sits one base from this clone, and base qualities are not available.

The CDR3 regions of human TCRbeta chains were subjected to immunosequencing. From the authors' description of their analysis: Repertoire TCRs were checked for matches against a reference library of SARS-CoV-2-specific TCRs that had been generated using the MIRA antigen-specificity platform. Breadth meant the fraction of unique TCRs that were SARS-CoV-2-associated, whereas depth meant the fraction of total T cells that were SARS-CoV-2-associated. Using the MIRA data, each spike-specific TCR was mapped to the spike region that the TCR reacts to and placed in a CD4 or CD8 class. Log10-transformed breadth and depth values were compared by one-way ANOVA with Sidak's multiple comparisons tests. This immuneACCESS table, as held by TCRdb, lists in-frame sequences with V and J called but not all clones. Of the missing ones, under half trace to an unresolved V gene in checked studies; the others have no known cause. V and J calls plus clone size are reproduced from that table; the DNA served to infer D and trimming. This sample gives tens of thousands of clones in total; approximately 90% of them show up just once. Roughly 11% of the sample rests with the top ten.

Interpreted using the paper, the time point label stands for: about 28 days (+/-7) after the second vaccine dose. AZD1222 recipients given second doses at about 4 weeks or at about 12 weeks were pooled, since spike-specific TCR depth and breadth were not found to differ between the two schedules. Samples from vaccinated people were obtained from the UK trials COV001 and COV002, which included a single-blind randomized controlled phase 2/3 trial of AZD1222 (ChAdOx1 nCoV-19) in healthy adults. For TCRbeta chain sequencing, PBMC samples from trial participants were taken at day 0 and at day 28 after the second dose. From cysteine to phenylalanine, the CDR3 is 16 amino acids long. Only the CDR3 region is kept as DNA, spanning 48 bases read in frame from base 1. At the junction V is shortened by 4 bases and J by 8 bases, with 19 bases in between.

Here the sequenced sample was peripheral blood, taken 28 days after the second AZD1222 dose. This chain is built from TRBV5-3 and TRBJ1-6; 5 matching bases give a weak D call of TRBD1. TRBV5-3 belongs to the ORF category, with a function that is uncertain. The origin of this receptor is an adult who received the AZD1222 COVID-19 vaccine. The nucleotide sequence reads TGTGCCAGAAGCGCAGGGCGAGGGGTTCAACATTCACCCCTCCACTTT. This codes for CARSAGRGVQHSPLHF.